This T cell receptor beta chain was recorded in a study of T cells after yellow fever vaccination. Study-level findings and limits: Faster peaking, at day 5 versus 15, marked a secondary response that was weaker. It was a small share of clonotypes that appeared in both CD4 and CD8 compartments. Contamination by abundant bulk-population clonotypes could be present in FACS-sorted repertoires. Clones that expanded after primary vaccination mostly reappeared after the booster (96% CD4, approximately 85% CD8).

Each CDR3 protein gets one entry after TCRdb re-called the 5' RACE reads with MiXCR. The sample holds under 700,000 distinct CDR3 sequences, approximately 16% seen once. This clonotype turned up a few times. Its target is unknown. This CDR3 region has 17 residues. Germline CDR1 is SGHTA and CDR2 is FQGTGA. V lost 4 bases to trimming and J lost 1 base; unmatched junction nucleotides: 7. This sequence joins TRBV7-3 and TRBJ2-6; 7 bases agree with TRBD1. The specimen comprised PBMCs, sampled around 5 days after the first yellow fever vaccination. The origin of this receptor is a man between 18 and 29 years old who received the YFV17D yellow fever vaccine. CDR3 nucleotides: TGTGCCAGCAGCTCCCGGACAGGATCTTCTGGGGCCAACGTCCTGACTTTC. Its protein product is CASSSRTGSSGANVLTF.